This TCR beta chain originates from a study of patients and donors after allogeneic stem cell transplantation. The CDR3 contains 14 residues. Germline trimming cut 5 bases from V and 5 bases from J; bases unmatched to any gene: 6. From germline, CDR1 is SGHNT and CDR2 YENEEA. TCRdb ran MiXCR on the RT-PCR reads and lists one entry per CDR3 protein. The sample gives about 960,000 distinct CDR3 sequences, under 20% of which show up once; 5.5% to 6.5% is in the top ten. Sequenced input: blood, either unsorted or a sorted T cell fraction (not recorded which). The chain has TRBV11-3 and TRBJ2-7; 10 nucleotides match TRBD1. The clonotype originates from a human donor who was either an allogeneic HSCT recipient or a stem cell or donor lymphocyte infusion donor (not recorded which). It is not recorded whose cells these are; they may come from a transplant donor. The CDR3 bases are TGTGCCAGCAGCCACAGGGACAGGGGCCACGAGCAGTACTTC. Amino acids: CASSHRDRGHEQYF.